These 5 T cell receptor beta chains originate from one sample sequenced in a study of blood T cell repertoires in COVID-19. TCRdb's copy holds only in-frame clones and misses some; the assay was immunoSEQ multiplex PCR. The table lists 160,000 or so clones, 80% of them singletons, with roughly 3.5% in the top ten. The source material was PBMCs or T cells enriched from blood (not recorded which). Receptor source: a woman aged 60-75 years who had recovered from COVID-19.

This sequence joins TRBV5-6 and TRBJ2-4; D gene uncertain. The V end was cut by 3 bases, the J end by 0 bases, with 13 bases between. The CDR3 covers 16 residues. The germline gives CDR1 SGHDT, CDR2 YYEEEE. The CDR3 sequence is CASSSLTDLAKNIQYF. DNA for the CDR3: TGTGCCAGCAGCTCATTGACTGATTTAGCCAAAAACATTCAGTACTTC.

The chain recombines TRBV3-1 (or the pseudogene TRBV3-2) with TRBJ1-1, with 9 bases aligning to TRBD1. V lost 4 bases to trimming and J lost 11 bases; unmatched junction nucleotides: 11. Germline V gives CDR1 LGHDT, CDR2 YNNKEL (reference sequence). The CDR3 sequence is 14 residues long. The CDR3 bases are TGTGCCAGCAGCCGCCAAATAATGACAGGGGGTGCTTTCTTT. Translation: CASSRQIMTGGAFF.

The CDR3 reads CASSRVTGRSGNTIYF. The CDR3 DNA reads TGTGCCAGCAGCCGCGTTACAGGGCGCTCTGGAAACACCATATATTTT. This chain joins TRBV2 and TRBJ1-3; tentative D call: TRBD1 (6 bases). This CDR3 region has 16 residues. V was clipped by 6 bases and J by 0 bases, with 15 bases between them. Per germline, CDR1 SNHLY and CDR2 FYNNEI.

The table lists this clone with a few counts. This chain links TRBV5-6 with TRBJ2-7; 7 bases line up with TRBD1. The CDR3 sequence is 15 residues long. V shed 0 bases and J 6 bases; nucleotides not matched to a gene: 9. Germline V gene lookup returns CDR1 SGHDT and CDR2 YYEEEE. The CDR3 nucleotides read TGTGCCAGCAGCTTGGTGGGAGACAGGGTTTTCGAGCAGTACTTC. It yields the protein CASSLVGDRVFEQYF.

This chain joins TRBV19 and TRBJ1-1; TRBD1 matches 8 bases. This CDR3 comprises 15 residues. Unmatched junction bases numbered 5, after V lost 3 bases and J lost 2 bases. The germline CDR1 and CDR2 sequences are LNHDA and SQIVND (reference sequence). CDR3 nucleotides: TGTGCCAGTAGTATTTGGGACAGGCTTAACACTGAAGCTTTCTTT. Its protein product is CASSIWDRLNTEAFF.